Presented here are 5 T cell receptor beta chains from one specimen sequenced in a study of beta chain features in type 1 diabetes. Expressed TCRB transcripts were sequenced, since all the RNA that had been isolated was reverse transcribed. Here immunoSEQ multiplex PCR was the method, and the copy in TCRdb shows in-frame clones only, minus some. The data hold 150,000 to 170,000 clones, with less than 9.5% observed a single time. The sequencing sample was made of central memory CD4+ T cells from blood. The receptor source for this set is a man aged 18 to 30 in good health.

In its sample, this clone was seen many times. V is TRBV18 and J is TRBJ1-2, with TRBD1 identical over 12 bases. CDR3 size: 13 residues. V shed 3 bases and J 8 bases; nucleotides not matched to a gene: 1. Germline CDR1 and CDR2: KGHSH and LQKENI. The CDR3 spells CASSPGQGAGYTF. CDR3 nucleotides: TGTGCCAGCTCACCGGGACAGGGGGCAGGCTACACCTTC.

This clone came up a few times. The genes are TRBV6-5 and TRBJ1-1, with D tentatively TRBD1 (5 bases). The CDR3 covers 12 residues. CDR1 MNHEY and CDR2 SVGAGI come from the germline V gene. The V and J ends lost 7 bases and 4 bases respectively, with 10 bases between them. The CDR3 sequence is CASKPGPTEAFF. The CDR3 DNA is TGTGCCAGCAAACCAGGGCCCACTGAAGCTTTCTTT.

The genes are TRBV5-1 and TRBJ1-5, with no clear D. V dropped 0 bases and J dropped 6 bases, with 13 bases sitting between them. There are 15 residues in the CDR3. Per the germline V gene, CDR1 is SGHRS and CDR2 is YFSETQ. The CDR3 loop reads CASSLDGELSQPQHF. Written as DNA, the CDR3 is TGCGCCAGCAGCTTGGATGGGGAGTTAAGTCAGCCCCAGCATTTT.

The chain recombines TRBV15 with TRBJ2-3; unclear D gene. Trimming left V 0 bases short and J 0 bases short, with 22 bases between. The CDR3 runs to 20 residues. Germline-derived CDR1 and CDR2 are LNHNV and YYDKDF (reference sequence). The CDR3 nucleotides are TGTGCCACCAGCAGAGATCTGTTTACTGGATTGATAGCTAGCACAGATACGCAGTATTTT. Translating gives CATSRDLFTGLIASTDTQYF.

This clone has at least ten counts. The chain joins TRBV10-3 to TRBJ2-3; 7 nucleotides align to TRBD2. Germline CDR1 ENHRY, CDR2 SYGVKD. CDR3 length: 13 amino acids. The J segment lost 1 base and the V segment lost 5 bases, leaving 0 bases of the junction unmatched. The CDR3 DNA sequence: TGTGCCATCAGTCGGGAGGGCACAGATACGCAGTATTTT. Its translation: CAISREGTDTQYF.